These T cell receptor beta chains were read from a single sample in a study of cytomegalovirus exposure and HLA in healthy donors. Here immunoSEQ multiplex PCR was the method, and the copy in TCRdb shows in-frame clones only, minus some. The table lists about 160,000 clones, over 70% of them singletons, with more than 1.5% in the top ten. The sample consisted of PBMCs. The origin of the receptors is a woman between 18 and 30 years old in good health and CMV-seronegative. The CDR3 runs from the conserved cysteine through the conserved F or W. Fields, in order: J gene, clone size, D gene, V gene, CDR3 DNA, CDR3 protein. A D gene is named only where the DNA matches it firmly. Not all rows give a size; the values are once, few, many and, for expanded clones, a class.

TRBJ2-7	NA	TRBD2	TRBV7-2	TGTGCCAGCAGCGTCGGCTCTAGCGGTGCCTCCTACGAGCAGTACTTC	CASSVGSSGASYEQYF
TRBJ2-3	NA	TRBD2	TRBV6-4	TGTGCCAGCAGTGATCAGCGGGGTAGCACAGATACGCAGTATTTT	CASSDQRGSTDTQYF
TRBJ1-1	NA	NA	TRBV28	TGTGCCAGCAGTTTAGCACAGACGAACACTGAGGCTTTCTTT	CASSLAQTNTEAFF
TRBJ1-4	once	TRBD1	TRBV19	TGTGCCAGTAGTAGACAACAGGGGGCCAAGGAAAAACTGTTTTTT	CASSRQQGAKEKLFF
TRBJ2-7	NA	TRBD1	TRBV5-1	TGCGCCAGCAGCTACGACCCGGGACAGAACTACGAGCAGTACTTC	CASSYDPGQNYEQYF
TRBJ2-2	NA	TRBD1	TRBV15	TGTGCCACCAGCAGTAGGGACAGTGAAAACACCGGGGAGCTGTTTTTT	CATSSRDSENTGELFF
TRBJ2-2	NA	NA	TRBV4-2	TGTGCCAGCGCCTGGCAGAACACCGGGGAGCTGTTTTTT	CASAWQNTGELFF
TRBJ2-4	NA	TRBD2	TRBV5-1	TGCGCCAGCAGCATTACCACTAGCGGGGGTTACTTACTAGCCAAAAACATTCAGTACTTC	CASSITTSGGYLLAKNIQYF
TRBJ2-3	NA	TRBD1	TRBV4-1	TGCGCCAGCAGCCTCCGGACAGGCCTAGGAGATACGCAGTATTTT	CASSLRTGLGDTQYF
TRBJ1-1	NA	TRBD1	TRBV7-9	TGTTCCAGCAGCTTTGTTCAGGGGGTCGACGCTGAAGCTTTCTTT	CSSSFVQGVDAEAFF
TRBJ1-1	NA	NA	TRBV6-8	TGTGCCAGCAGTTACCCAGGGTTTAACACTGAAGCTTTCTTT	CASSYPGFNTEAFF
TRBJ2-1	NA	NA	TRBV19	TGTGCCAGTAGTATATCTGGGGGCCCCTACAATGAGCAGTTCTTC	CASSISGGPYNEQFF
TRBJ2-5	NA	NA	TRBV6-5	TGTGCCAGCAGTTACCGTCGACCAGCGGTCCAAGAGACCCAGTACTTC	CASSYRRPAVQETQYF
TRBJ1-1	NA	TRBD1	TRBV5-1	TGCGCCAGCAGCCCGGGACAGGAAAGTCGGAACACTGAAGCTTTCTTT	CASSPGQESRNTEAFF
TRBJ1-1	NA	TRBD1	TRBV2	TGTGCCAGCAGTGGGGACAGGCAGACTGAAGCTTTCTTT	CASSGDRQTEAFF
TRBJ1-3	NA	NA	TRBV7-6	TGTGCCAGCAGCCCCTCTCGCCCAAAGAGCTCTGGAAACACCATATATTTT	CASSPSRPKSSGNTIYF
TRBJ2-7	NA	TRBD1	TRBV30	TGTGCCTGGAGTGTGGGACAGCAGTACGAGCAGTACTTC	CAWSVGQQYEQYF
TRBJ2-2	NA	TRBD2	TRBV4-1	TGCGCCAGCAGCCAAACTAGCGGGGGGACCGGGGAGCTGTTTTTT	CASSQTSGGTGELFF
TRBJ2-1	NA	NA	TRBV7-9	TGTGCCAGCAGCCCCCCGGGGGATTCCTACAATGAGCAGTTCTTC	CASSPPGDSYNEQFF
TRBJ1-1	NA	NA	TRBV5-4	TGTGCCAGCAGCAACCGAGGTAACGTTGGTCCTGAAGCTTTCTTT	CASSNRGNVGPEAFF
TRBJ2-6	NA	TRBD2	TRBV15	TGTGCCACCAGCAGAGGGGAGGGGATCACTCTCTCTGGGGCCAACGTCCTGACTTTC	CATSRGEGITLSGANVLTF
TRBJ1-4	NA	NA	TRBV11-3	TGTGCCAGCAGCTATGTTTCAGGGGTGGCTAATGAAAAACTGTTTTTT	CASSYVSGVANEKLFF
TRBJ2-5	few	NA	TRBV6-5	TGTGCCAGCAGGACGGGGGGCGGGCGACAAGAGACCCAGTACTTC	CASRTGGGRQETQYF
TRBJ1-1	NA	NA	TRBV27	TGTGCCAGCAGTTTAACAGGGATTCTGAACACTGAAGCTTTCTTT	CASSLTGILNTEAFF
TRBJ1-5	NA	NA	TRBV10-3	TGTGCCATCAGTGAGCTGGGGGGGCTTAGCAATCAGCCCCAGCATTTT	CAISELGGLSNQPQHF
TRBJ1-2	NA	TRBD1	TRBV4-1	TGCGCCAGCAGCCAAGGGGGACAGGTACTTTATGGCTACACCTTC	CASSQGGQVLYGYTF
TRBJ1-2	NA	TRBD1	TRBV7-8	TGTGCCAGTGGGGCGGGACAGTTATATGGCTACACCTTC	CASGAGQLYGYTF
TRBJ2-3	NA	NA	TRBV18	TGTGCCAGCTCACCACCCCTAGCTACAGATACGCAGTATTTT	CASSPPLATDTQYF
TRBJ2-7	NA	TRBD1	TRBV5-1	TGCGCCAGCAGCCTAGGGACAGCTTCGTCCTACGAGCAGTACTTC	CASSLGTASSYEQYF
TRBJ1-3	few	NA	TRBV18	TGTGCCAGCCGTACAGGGAACTCTGGAAACACCATATATTTT	CASRTGNSGNTIYF
TRBJ1-2	NA	NA	TRBV10-3	TGTGCCATCAGTGCTAGACAGGTAGCCTATGGCTACACCTTC	CAISARQVAYGYTF
TRBJ2-1	NA	NA	TRBV5-1	TGCGCCAGCAGCCCTTTCAGGGGCCCCTACAATGAGCAGTTCTTC	CASSPFRGPYNEQFF
TRBJ2-4	few	NA	TRBV21-1	TGTGCCAGCAGCGAAGGGGTAGAGGGGACAGTGAACATTCAGTACTTC	CASSEGVEGTVNIQYF
TRBJ2-3	NA	TRBD2	TRBV30	TGTGCCTGGAGTGCGGCGGGGGGAACAGATACGCAGTATTTT	CAWSAAGGTDTQYF
TRBJ1-4	NA	NA	TRBV19	TGTGCCAGTAGTATATTGGGGCAGGGTAATGAAAAACTGTTTTTT	CASSILGQGNEKLFF
TRBJ2-5	few	TRBD2	TRBV7-9	TGTGCCAGCAGCTACGGACTAGCGGGGGGGACCGGAGAGACCCAGTACTTC	CASSYGLAGGTGETQYF
TRBJ1-1	NA	NA	TRBV5-6	TGTGCCAGCAGCTCATTAGAGGGCAGGGGTTGGACTGAAGCTTTCTTT	CASSSLEGRGWTEAFF
TRBJ1-5	NA	TRBD1	TRBV4-1	TGCGCCAGCAGCCAGGACGGACAGGGAAATCAGCCCCAGCATTTT	CASSQDGQGNQPQHF
TRBJ1-2	NA	NA	TRBV7-2	TGTGCCAGCAGCCAAAGAGGGAGGGCCAAGTCCCATGGCTACACCTTC	CASSQRGRAKSHGYTF
TRBJ2-7	NA	TRBD2	TRBV2	TGTGCCAGCAGTGAAGGGGTAGCGGGGTCCTCCTCCTACGAGCAGTACTTC	CASSEGVAGSSSYEQYF
TRBJ1-1	NA	TRBD1	TRBV11-3	TGTGCCAGCAGCCCGGGACAGTTGAACACTGAAGCTTTCTTT	CASSPGQLNTEAFF
TRBJ1-5	NA	NA	TRBV7-9	TGTGCCAGCAGCTTCGGCGGATCCTATAGCAATCAGCCCCAGCATTTT	CASSFGGSYSNQPQHF
TRBJ2-5	NA	TRBD1	TRBV5-1	TGCGCCAGCAGCTTATTAGGGACAGGGGGCGCGGAGACCCAGTACTTC	CASSLLGTGGAETQYF
TRBJ1-1	NA	NA	TRBV5-4	TGTGCCAGCAGCTTCGTTGCGGGATTGGGCACTGAAGCTTTCTTT	CASSFVAGLGTEAFF
TRBJ2-7	NA	TRBD2	TRBV7-8	TGTGCCAGCAGCTTAGTGCGGCTAGCGGGGGAGCAGTACTTC	CASSLVRLAGEQYF
TRBJ1-2	NA	TRBD1	TRBV27	TGTGCCAGCAGTTTATTAGGGGACAGGGGTAACTATGGCTACACCTTC	CASSLLGDRGNYGYTF
TRBJ1-3	NA	NA	TRBV6-1	TGTGCCAGCAGTGAATTCACAGATGGAAACACCATATATTTT	CASSEFTDGNTIYF
TRBJ1-1	NA	NA	TRBV20-1	TGCAGTGCTTCCCGCGGAACTGAAGCTTTCTTT	CSASRGTEAFF
TRBJ1-2	NA	NA	TRBV6-1	TGTGCCAGCAGTGCTGTACTCGGAGAGTATGGCTACACCTTC	CASSAVLGEYGYTF
TRBJ2-7	NA	TRBD1	TRBV11-3	TGTGCCAGCAGCCCCACAGGGGGGCCGTCCTACGAGCAGTACTTC	CASSPTGGPSYEQYF
TRBJ1-1	NA	NA	TRBV10-2	TGCGCCAGCAGTGAGCAAGAGGGGAACACTGAAGCTTTCTTT	CASSEQEGNTEAFF
TRBJ1-2	NA	NA	TRBV6-5	TGTGCCAGCAGGACGCCGGCAGGGGCTAACTATGGCTACACCTTC	CASRTPAGANYGYTF